This T cell receptor beta chain comes out of a study of blood T cells in healthy people across ages. PCR was performed a second time for roughly 7 to 12 cycles using a sample-barcoded 5' primer and a J-beta primer mix. In TCRdb, the 5' RACE reads were re-called with MiXCR into one record per CDR3 protein. Altogether hundreds of thousands of distinct CDR3 sequences are present, more than 55% being singletons, with the ten largest covering 20% to 30%. V dropped 4 bases and J dropped 11; count of bases not matched to a gene: 13. Germline assignment: CDR1 SGHTA and CDR2 FQGTGA. This CDR3 is 15 amino acids long.

The material sequenced was blood. The receptor's source is a man in his forties in good health. This chain uses TRBV7-3 with TRBJ2-5; 10 nucleotides align to TRBD1. The CDR3 here is CASSSRTGGVNEQYF. CDR3 in DNA: TGTGCCAGCAGCTCTAGGACAGGGGGGGTCAATGAGCAGTACTTC.